This TCR beta chain was captured by sequencing in a study of technical replicates of blood from several donors. CDR1 is SGHVS and CDR2 is FNYEAQ in the germline V gene. This CDR3 spans 15 amino acids. V lost 5 bases, J lost 7 bases, and 18 bases lay in between. Repertoires were generated with immunoSEQ multiplex PCR, while TCRdb's copy carries only in-frame clones and drops some. The sample has fewer than 85,000 clones, 94% seen once. The sequencing input was T cells isolated from PBMCs. This chain connects TRBV7-6 to TRBJ2-1, with D perhaps TRBD1 or TRBD2 (6 bases each). This sequence originates from a human donor in good health. The CDR3 reads CASSLGGPFSNEQFF. Written as DNA, the CDR3 is TGTGCCAGCAGCCTAGGGGGGCCGTTTAGTAATGAGCAGTTCTTC.